The present TCR beta chain was sequenced within a study of low-dose radiotherapy and immunotherapy resistance in tumors. Specified time point: after trial treatment. Stated treatment: LDRT plus nivolumab, ipilimumab, low-dose cyclophosphamide and aspirin (RACIN trial). Treatment of the donors consisted of nivolumab and ipilimumab (plus aspirin, low-dose cyclophosphamide and low-dose radiotherapy). Alpha- and beta-chain coverage of first-strand cDNA came from TRAV- and TRBV-specific primers. Amplification, which lasted 15 to 20 PCR cycles, used a constant-region primer and V-primer adapter to amplify TCRs. Each CDR3 protein gets one entry after TCRdb re-called the reads with MiXCR. The table lists 60,000 or so distinct CDR3 sequences, around 23% of them singletons, with approximately 6.4% in the top ten. This clonotype was seen at least ten times. Sequencing used PBMCs, obtained after low-dose radiotherapy plus immunotherapy. The receptor comes from a male donor with prostate cancer.

This chain's CDR3 is CASSWNTGELFF. CDR3 DNA: TGTGCCAGCAGCTGGAACACCGGGGAGCTGTTTTTT. The chain recombines TRBV13 with TRBJ2-2; D not certain. The V gene lost 4 bases and the J gene lost 1 base, with 1 base spanning the gap. This CDR3 is built from 12 residues. In germline, CDR1 is PRHDT, CDR2 FYEKMQ (reference sequence).